The present entry profiles one TCR beta chain with its context. Its antigen is undetermined. The data belong to a study of T cell responses to AZD1222 COVID-19 vaccine. Trimming at V came to 4 bases and at J to 2 bases, leaving 9 bases not matched to a gene. The CDR3 is 16 amino acids. CDR1 MNHEY and CDR2 SVGAGI come from the germline V gene. The protocol was immunoSEQ multiplex PCR, while the TCRdb copy is restricted to in-frame clones and leaves out a portion. Of more than 75,000 clones in the sample, about 91% were seen once. The study, taken as a whole, reports: Vaccine-related CD4 TCRs covered spike, predominating at 160-218 and 743-854. Females outnumbered males among donors, who were mostly white British; clonal diversity was possibly underestimated.

The chain is built from TRBV6-5 and TRBJ2-7; 9 nucleotides line up with TRBD2. The clonotype was recovered from an adult in good health. The input for sequencing was peripheral blood, taken on day 0 of AZD1222 vaccination. This chain's CDR3 is CASSSLAAGGTYEQYF. CDR3 coding DNA: TGTGCCAGCAGTTCCTTGGCAGCGGGGGGAACCTACGAGCAGTACTTC.